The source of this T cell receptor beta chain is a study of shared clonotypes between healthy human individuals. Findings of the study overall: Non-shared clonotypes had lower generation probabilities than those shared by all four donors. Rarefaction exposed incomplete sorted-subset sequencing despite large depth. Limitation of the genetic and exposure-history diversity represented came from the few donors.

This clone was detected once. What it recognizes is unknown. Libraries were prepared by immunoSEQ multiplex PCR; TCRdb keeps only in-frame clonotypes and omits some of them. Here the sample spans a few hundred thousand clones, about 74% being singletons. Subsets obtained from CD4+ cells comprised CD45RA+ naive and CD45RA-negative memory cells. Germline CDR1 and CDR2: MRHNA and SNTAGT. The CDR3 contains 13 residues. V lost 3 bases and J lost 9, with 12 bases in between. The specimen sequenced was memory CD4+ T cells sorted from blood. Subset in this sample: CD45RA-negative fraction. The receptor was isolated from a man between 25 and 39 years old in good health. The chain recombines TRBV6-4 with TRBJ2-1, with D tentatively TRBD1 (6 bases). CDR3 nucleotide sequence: TGTGCCAGCAGTGAGGGGGCGCAGGGTGAGCAGTTCTTC. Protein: CASSEGAQGEQFF.